One sample yielded the 5 T cell receptor beta chains listed below, sequenced in a study of Tregs in tolerant kidney transplant recipients (dated by TCRdb to the late 2010s). The library relied on the immunoSEQ multiplex PCR assay. Sourced from immuneACCESS, this table was stored by TCRdb with only in-frame sequences that have V and J called. A share of the clones is absent; for the studies checked, an unresolved V gene accounts for under half, and the remainder has no known explanation. This sample is represented by 50,000 or so clones; 91% of them were singletons. The ten largest clones add up to about 0.74% of the sample. Sequencing was carried out using Tregs from blood. Receptors originate from a human donor in good health.

The rearrangement joins TRBV5-1 to TRBJ2-5, with D perhaps being TRBD1 or TRBD2 (5 bases each). CDR3 length: 15 amino acids. Germline assignment: CDR1 SGHRS and CDR2 YFSETQ. Trimming pared 0 bases from V and 5 bases from J, leaving 14 bases between. The CDR3 loop is CASSLGDPGGETQYF. CDR3 nucleotides: TGCGCCAGCAGCTTGGGGGACCCGGGCGGGGAGACCCAGTACTTC.

This chain connects TRBV6-5 to TRBJ2-1, with 11 bases that match TRBD2. The CDR3 is 16 residues long. V lost 0 bases and J lost 6; bases outside the gene matches: 4. Germline CDR1 is MNHEY and CDR2 is SVGAGI. CDR3 in amino acids: CASSYSLAGGGNEQFF. The CDR3 region has the DNA TGTGCCAGCAGTTACTCGCTAGCGGGGGGTGGCAATGAGCAGTTCTTC.

The gene calls are TRBV4-2 and TRBJ2-7; 8 bases match TRBD1. The CDR3 runs to 14 residues. CDR1 and CDR2 (germline): LGHNA, YNFKEQ. V lost 1 base and J lost 4; bases outside the gene matches: 3. The CDR3 is CASSQGTGRYEQYF. CDR3 sequence (DNA): TGTGCCAGCAGCCAAGGGACAGGGCGATACGAGCAGTACTTC.

J is TRBJ2-5 and V is TRBV7-2; 11 positions match TRBD2. Unmatched junction bases numbered 5, after V lost 4 bases and J lost 4 bases. Germline V gene sequence: CDR1 SGHTA, CDR2 FQGNSA. The CDR3 runs 15 residues. The CDR3 loop reads CASSSFGLAGETQYF. The CDR3 DNA sequence: TGTGCCAGCAGCTCATTCGGACTAGCGGGAGAGACCCAGTACTTC.

J is TRBJ2-7 and V is TRBV6-1; the match to TRBD2 covers 7 bases. Looked up from germline, CDR1 is MNHNS and CDR2 is SASEGT. J lost 2 bases, V lost 6 bases, and 4 bases had no gene match. The CDR3 sequence is 13 residues long. The CDR3 spells CASSRSGAYEQYF. CDR3 sequence (DNA): TGTGCCAGCAGCCGAAGCGGGGCCTACGAGCAGTACTTC.